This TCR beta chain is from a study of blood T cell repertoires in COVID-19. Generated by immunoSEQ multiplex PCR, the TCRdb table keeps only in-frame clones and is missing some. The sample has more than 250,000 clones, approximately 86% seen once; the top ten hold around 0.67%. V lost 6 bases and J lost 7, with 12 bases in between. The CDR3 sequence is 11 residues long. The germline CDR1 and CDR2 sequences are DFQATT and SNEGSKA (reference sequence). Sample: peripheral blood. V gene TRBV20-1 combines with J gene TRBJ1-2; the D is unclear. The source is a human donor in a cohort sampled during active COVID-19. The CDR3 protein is CSAPEVGGYTF. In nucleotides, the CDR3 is TGCAGTGCCCCCGAGGTCGGTGGCTACACCTTC.